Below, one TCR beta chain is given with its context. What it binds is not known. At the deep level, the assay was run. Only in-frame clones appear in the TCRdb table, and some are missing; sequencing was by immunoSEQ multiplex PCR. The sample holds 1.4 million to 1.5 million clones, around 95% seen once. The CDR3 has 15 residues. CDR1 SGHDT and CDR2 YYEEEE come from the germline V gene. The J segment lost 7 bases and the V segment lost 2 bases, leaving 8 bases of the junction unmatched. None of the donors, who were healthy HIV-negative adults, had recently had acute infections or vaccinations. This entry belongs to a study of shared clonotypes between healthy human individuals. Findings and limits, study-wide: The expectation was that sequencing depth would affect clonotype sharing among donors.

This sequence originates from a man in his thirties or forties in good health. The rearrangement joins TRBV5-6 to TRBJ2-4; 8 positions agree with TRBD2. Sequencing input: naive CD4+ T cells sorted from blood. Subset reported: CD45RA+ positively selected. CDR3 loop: CASSLLVAGSNIQYF. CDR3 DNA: TGTGCCAGCAGCTTACTGGTAGCGGGAAGTAACATTCAGTACTTC. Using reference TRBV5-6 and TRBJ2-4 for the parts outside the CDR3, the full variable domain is DAGVTQSPTHLIKTRGQQVTLRCSPKSGHDTVSWYQQALGQGPQFIFQYYEEEERQRGNFPDRFSGHQFPNYSSELNVNALLLGDSALYLCASSLLVAGSNIQYFGAGTRLSVL.